This T cell receptor (beta chain) was observed in a study of blood T cell repertoires in COVID-19. Study-level information: Samples taken during acute and convalescent COVID-19 were collected in the United States, Italy and Spain. PBMCs, B-cell-depleted T cells, or T cells provided the cDNA or gDNA that made up the material.

Looked up from germline, CDR1 is SGDLS and CDR2 is YYNGEE. CDR3 length equals 14 residues. With 0 bases removed from V and 3 bases from J, the gap between germline ends came to 7 bases. Methods used by the authors: Amplification of reference gene primers provided the estimated nucleated cell counts. Measured with immunoSEQ multiplex PCR; TCRdb has only the in-frame clones, and not every one. That table gives V, J and clone size, and the DNA gave D and trimming. The sample gives about 61,000 clones, around four fifths of which show up once; 5% to 5.5% is in the top ten. The receptor was derived from a man aged 65 to 79 with acute or convalescent COVID-19. The sample was peripheral blood. The chain joins TRBV9 to TRBJ2-1; D unresolved. The CDR3: CASSVASNYNEQFF. In nucleotides, the CDR3 is TGTGCCAGCAGCGTAGCGTCTAACTACAATGAGCAGTTCTTC.